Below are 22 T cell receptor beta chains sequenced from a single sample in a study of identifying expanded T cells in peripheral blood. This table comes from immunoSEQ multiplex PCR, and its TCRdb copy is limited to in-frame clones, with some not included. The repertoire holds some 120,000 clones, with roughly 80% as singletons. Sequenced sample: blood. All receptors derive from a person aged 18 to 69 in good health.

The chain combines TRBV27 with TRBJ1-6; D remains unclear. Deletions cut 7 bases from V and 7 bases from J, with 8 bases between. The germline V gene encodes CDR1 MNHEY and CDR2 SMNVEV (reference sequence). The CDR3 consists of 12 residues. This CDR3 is CASTDQNSPLHF. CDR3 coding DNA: TGTGCCAGCACTGACCAAAATTCACCCCTCCACTTT.

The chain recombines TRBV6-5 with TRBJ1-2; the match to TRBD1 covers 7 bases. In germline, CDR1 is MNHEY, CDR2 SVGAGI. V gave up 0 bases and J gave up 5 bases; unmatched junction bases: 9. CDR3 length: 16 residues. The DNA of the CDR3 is TGTGCCAGCAGTTACTCGGCATTTCAGGGGGGGTATGGCTACACCTTC. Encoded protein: CASSYSAFQGGYGYTF.

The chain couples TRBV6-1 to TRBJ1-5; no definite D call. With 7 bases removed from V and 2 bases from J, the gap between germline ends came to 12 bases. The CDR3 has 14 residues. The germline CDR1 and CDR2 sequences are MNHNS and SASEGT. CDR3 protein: CASIGVSGNQPQHF. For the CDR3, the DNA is TGTGCCAGCATCGGCGTCTCGGGCAATCAGCCCCAGCATTTT.

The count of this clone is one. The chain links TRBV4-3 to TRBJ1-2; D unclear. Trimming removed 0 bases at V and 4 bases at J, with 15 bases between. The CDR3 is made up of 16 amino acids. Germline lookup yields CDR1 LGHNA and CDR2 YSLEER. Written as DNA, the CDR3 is TGCGCCAGCAGCCAAGATCGGCGAGGAGCCCCCTATGGCTACACCTTC. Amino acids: CASSQDRRGAPYGYTF.

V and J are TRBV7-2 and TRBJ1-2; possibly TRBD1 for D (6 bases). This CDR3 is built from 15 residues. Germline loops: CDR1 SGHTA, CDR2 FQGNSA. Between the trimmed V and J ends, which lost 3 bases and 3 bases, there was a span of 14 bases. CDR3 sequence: CASSFGTGRDYGYTF. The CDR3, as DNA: TGTGCCAGCAGCTTCGGTACAGGGAGAGACTATGGCTACACCTTC.

The chain's CDR3 is CAWSRWTVQETQYF. The CDR3 DNA sequence: TGTGCCTGGAGTAGATGGACAGTTCAAGAGACCCAGTACTTC. The V gene is TRBV30, the J gene TRBJ2-5; D is possibly TRBD1 (6 bases). Between the trimmed V and J ends, which lost 2 bases and 2 bases, there was a span of 12 bases. CDR3 length equals 14 residues. Per the germline V gene, CDR1 is GTSNPN and CDR2 is SVGIG (reference sequence). The full variable domain, rest sourced from reference TRBV30 and TRBJ2-5, is SQTIHQWPATLVQPVGSPLSLECTVEGTSNPNLYWYRQAAGRGLQLLFYSVGIGQISSEVPQNLSASRPQDRQFILSSKKLLLSDSGFYLCAWSRWTVQETQYFGPGTRLLVL.

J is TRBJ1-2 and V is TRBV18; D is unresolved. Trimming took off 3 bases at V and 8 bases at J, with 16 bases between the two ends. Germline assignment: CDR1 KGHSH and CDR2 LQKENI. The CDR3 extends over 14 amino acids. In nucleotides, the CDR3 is TGTGCCAGCTCACCGGGGATAGAGTATAGGGGCTACACCTTC. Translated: CASSPGIEYRGYTF.

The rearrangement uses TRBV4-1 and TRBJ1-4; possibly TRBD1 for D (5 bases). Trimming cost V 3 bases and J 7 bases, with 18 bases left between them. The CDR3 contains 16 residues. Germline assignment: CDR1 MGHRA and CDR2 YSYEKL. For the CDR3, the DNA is TGCGCCAGCAGCCATCAGCACCGGCAGGGAGGTGAAAAACTGTTTTTT. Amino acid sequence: CASSHQHRQGGEKLFF.

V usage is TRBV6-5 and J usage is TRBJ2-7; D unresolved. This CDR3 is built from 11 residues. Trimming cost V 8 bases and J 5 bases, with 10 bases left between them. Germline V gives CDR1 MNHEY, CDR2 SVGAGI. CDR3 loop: CASSVGHEQYF. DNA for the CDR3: TGTGCCAGCTCGGTCGGGCACGAGCAGTACTTC.

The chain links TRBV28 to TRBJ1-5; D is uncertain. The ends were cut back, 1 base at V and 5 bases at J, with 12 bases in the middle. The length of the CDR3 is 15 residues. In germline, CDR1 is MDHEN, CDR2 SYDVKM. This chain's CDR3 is CASSLLVTRDQPQHF. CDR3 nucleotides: TGTGCCAGCAGTTTATTGGTGACTCGCGATCAGCCCCAGCATTTT.

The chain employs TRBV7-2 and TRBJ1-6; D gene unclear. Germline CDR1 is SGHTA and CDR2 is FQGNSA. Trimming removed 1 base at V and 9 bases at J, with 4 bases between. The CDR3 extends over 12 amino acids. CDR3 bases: TGTGCCAGCAGCTTAGGGCGTTCACCCCTCCACTTT. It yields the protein CASSLGRSPLHF.

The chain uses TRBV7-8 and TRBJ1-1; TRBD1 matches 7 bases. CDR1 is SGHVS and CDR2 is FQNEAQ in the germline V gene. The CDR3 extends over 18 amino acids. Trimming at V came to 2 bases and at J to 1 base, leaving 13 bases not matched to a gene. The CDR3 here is CASSLWGTVLDPNTEAFF. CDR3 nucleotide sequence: TGTGCCAGCAGCTTATGGGGGACAGTTTTAGACCCGAACACTGAAGCTTTCTTT.

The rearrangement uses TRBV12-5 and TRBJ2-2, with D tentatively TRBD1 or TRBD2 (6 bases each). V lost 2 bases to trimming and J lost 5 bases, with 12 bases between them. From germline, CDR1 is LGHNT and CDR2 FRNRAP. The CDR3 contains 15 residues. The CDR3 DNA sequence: TGTGCTAGTGGTTTGCTAGGGGGGCGGACCGGGGAGCTGTTTTTT. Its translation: CASGLLGGRTGELFF.

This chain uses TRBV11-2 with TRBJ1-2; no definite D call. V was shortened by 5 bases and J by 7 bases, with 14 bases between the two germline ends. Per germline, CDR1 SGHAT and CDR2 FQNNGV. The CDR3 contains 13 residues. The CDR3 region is CASSRTSRVGYTF. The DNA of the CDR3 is TGTGCCAGCAGCAGAACTAGCCGAGTTGGCTACACCTTC.

CDR3 nucleotides: TGTGCCAGCAGTTTATGGACAGGGGGCGCGGTCACTGAAGCTTTCTTT. This encodes CASSLWTGGAVTEAFF. The rearrangement joins TRBV28 to TRBJ1-1, with TRBD1 identical over 10 bases. The V and J ends lost 0 bases and 4 bases, in that order; junction bases with no gene match: 5. Germline assignment: CDR1 MDHEN and CDR2 SYDVKM. The CDR3 is 16 residues long.

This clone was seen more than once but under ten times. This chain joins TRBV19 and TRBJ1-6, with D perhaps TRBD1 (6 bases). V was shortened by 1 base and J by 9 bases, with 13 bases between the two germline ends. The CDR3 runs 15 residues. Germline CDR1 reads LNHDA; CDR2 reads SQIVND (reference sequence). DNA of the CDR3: TGTGCCAGTAGTATAGGGTCCGGGGGCTCTTCACCCCTCCACTTT. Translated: CASSIGSGGSSPLHF.

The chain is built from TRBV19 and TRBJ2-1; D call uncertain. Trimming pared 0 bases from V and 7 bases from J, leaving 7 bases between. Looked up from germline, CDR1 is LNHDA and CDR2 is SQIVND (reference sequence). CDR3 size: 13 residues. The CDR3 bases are TGTGCCAGTAGTATAGACATTTGGAATGAGCAGTTCTTC. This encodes CASSIDIWNEQFF.

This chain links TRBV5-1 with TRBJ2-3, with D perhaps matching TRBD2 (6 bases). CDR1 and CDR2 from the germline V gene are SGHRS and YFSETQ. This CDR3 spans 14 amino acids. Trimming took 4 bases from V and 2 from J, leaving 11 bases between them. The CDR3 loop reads CASSQGLPTDTQYF. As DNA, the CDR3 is TGCGCCAGCAGCCAGGGACTTCCCACAGATACGCAGTATTTT.

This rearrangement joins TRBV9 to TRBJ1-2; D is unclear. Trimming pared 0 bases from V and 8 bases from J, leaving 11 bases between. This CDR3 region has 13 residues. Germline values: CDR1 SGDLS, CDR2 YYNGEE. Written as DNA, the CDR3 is TGTGCCAGCAGCGTAGTTGAGGGCGGGGGCTACACCTTC. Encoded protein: CASSVVEGGGYTF.

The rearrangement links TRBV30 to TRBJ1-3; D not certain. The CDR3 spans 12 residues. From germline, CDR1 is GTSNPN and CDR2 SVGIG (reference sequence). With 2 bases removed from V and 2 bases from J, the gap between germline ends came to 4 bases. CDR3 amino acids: CAWSLTGNTIYF. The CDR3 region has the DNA TGTGCCTGGAGTCTGACTGGAAACACCATATATTTT.

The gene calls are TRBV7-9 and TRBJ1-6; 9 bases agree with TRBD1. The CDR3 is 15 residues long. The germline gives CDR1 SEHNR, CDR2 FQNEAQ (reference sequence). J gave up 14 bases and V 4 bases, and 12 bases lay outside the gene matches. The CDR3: CASSSYGQGPGALHF. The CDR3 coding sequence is TGTGCCAGCAGCTCCTATGGACAGGGGCCGGGGGCCCTCCACTTT.

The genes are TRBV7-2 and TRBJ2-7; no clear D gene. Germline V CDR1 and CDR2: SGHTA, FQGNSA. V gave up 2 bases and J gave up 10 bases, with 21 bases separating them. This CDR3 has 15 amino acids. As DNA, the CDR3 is TGTGCCAGCAGCTTAAGGCCTGGGTCCTACGAGAGACAGTACTTC. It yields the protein CASSLRPGSYERQYF.